These 12 T cell receptor beta chains share one sample of origin, sequenced in a study of T-cell memory formation after mild COVID-19. TCRdb recomputed calls from the 5' RACE reads with MiXCR, one row per CDR3 protein. Of around 65,000 distinct CDR3 sequences in the sample, 9% to 9.5% were seen once. Sequencing was carried out using PBMCs or a T cell subset sorted from them (not recorded which). These receptors all stem from a man in his late teens or twenties who had mild COVID-19 (a few samples of this study predate the infection). Cell type and time point are not known.

The chain has TRBV19 and TRBJ2-3, with D tentatively TRBD2 (6 bases). V was cut by 6 bases and J by 2 bases, with 9 bases left in between. Germline lookup yields CDR1 LNHDA and CDR2 SQIVND (reference sequence). CDR3 length equals 13 residues. The chain's CDR3 is CASSGGYTDTQYF. The DNA for the CDR3 is TGTGCCAGTAGCGGGGGTTACACAGATACGCAGTATTTT. The variable domain in full, with the rest retrieved from reference TRBV19 and TRBJ2-3, is DGGITQSPKYLFRKEGQNVTLSCEQNLNHDAMYWYRQDPGQGLRLIYYSQIVNDFQKGDIAEGYSVSREKKESFPLTVTSAQKNPTAFYLCASSGGYTDTQYFGPGTRLTVL.

This clonotype was picked up a small number of times. The CDR3 loop reads CASSQQGSGTGELFF. Here the CDR3 DNA reads TGCGCCAGCAGCCAACAGGGTTCGGGCACCGGGGAGCTGTTTTTT. The V gene is TRBV5-1, the J gene TRBJ2-2; tentative D call: TRBD1 (6 bases). This CDR3 contains 15 residues. Trimming took off 4 bases at V and 4 bases at J, with 14 bases between the two ends. Germline-derived CDR1 and CDR2 are SGHRS and YFSETQ. The whole variable domain, remainder taken from reference TRBV5-1 and TRBJ2-2, is KAGVTQTPRYLIKTRGQQVTLSCSPISGHRSVSWYQQTPGQGLQFLFEYFSETQRNKGNFPGRFSGRQFSNSRSEMNVSTLELGDSALYLCASSQQGSGTGELFFGEGSRLTVL.

The chain combines TRBV10-2 with TRBJ2-2; TRBD1 might be the D (6 bases). The CDR3 covers 11 residues. V was trimmed by 7 bases and J by 6 bases, leaving 6 bases between them. The germline CDR1 and CDR2 sequences are WSHSY and SAAADI. The CDR3 bases are TGCGCCAGCAAGGGGGCCGGGGAGCTGTTTTTT. Translation gives CASKGAGELFF.

The chain uses TRBV6-5 and TRBJ1-6, with D perhaps matching TRBD1 (5 bases). V was cut by 5 bases and J by 10 bases, with 21 bases left in between. This CDR3 region has 16 residues. Germline V gene sequence: CDR1 MNHEY, CDR2 SVGAGI. In DNA form, the CDR3 reads TGTGCCAGCAGTCCGACATCGGGGGTGAAACGGTCACCCCTCCACTTT. It translates to CASSPTSGVKRSPLHF.

This clonotype was recorded a few times. The rearrangement uses TRBV4-3 and TRBJ2-1; D possibly uses TRBD1 or TRBD2 (5 bases each). V was trimmed by 0 bases and J by 3 bases, leaving 12 bases between them. Germline CDR1 LGHNA, CDR2 YSLEER. The CDR3 has 16 amino acids. The CDR3 nucleotides read TGCGCCAGCAGCCAAGAGTTTGAGGGGAGCTACAATGAGCAGTTCTTC. Its protein product is CASSQEFEGSYNEQFF.

The rearrangement joins TRBV7-2 to TRBJ2-7, with 7 bases identical to TRBD1. This CDR3 comprises 14 residues. CDR1 SGHTA and CDR2 FQGNSA come from the germline V gene. Trimming removed 6 bases from V and 2 bases from J; junction bases left unmatched: 7. Written as DNA, the CDR3 is TGTGCCAGCAGACAAGGACAGGAAGCCTACGAGCAGTACTTC. Its translation: CASRQGQEAYEQYF.

This clonotype was found many times. This rearrangement joins TRBV7-9 to TRBJ2-1, with a tentative D call TRBD1 (6 bases). Per germline, CDR1 SEHNR and CDR2 FQNEAQ (reference sequence). V lost 5 bases and J lost 7, with 9 bases in between. This CDR3 has 12 residues. CDR3 nucleotides: TGTGCCAGCAGCCCCACAGGGAATGAGCAGTTCTTC. Translation gives CASSPTGNEQFF. Drawing the rest from reference TRBV7-9 and TRBJ2-1, the complete variable domain is DTGVSQNPRHKITKRGQNVTFRCDPISEHNRLYWYRQTLGQGPEFLTYFQNEAQLEKSRLLSDRFSAERPKGSFSTLEIQRTEQGDSAMYLCASSPTGNEQFFGPGTRLTVL.

This clonotype was seen more than once but under ten times. The chain links TRBV12-3 or TRBV12-4 to TRBJ1-1; D not certain. This CDR3 is built from 12 residues. Trimming took 4 bases from V and 6 from J, leaving 9 bases between them. CDR3 amino acids: CASSSAGPEAFF. The CDR3 DNA sequence: TGTGCCAGCAGTTCGGCTGGTCCTGAAGCTTTCTTT.

This clonotype turned up a few times. V and J are TRBV7-9 and TRBJ1-1, with 9 positions matching TRBD1. In germline, CDR1 is SEHNR, CDR2 FQNEAQ (reference sequence). V was clipped by 4 bases and J by 10 bases; unmatched bases: 7. The CDR3 spans 13 residues. CDR3 region: CASSYSPGQGAFF. CDR3 bases: TGTGCCAGCAGCTACTCTCCGGGACAGGGAGCTTTCTTT.

In this sample, this clonotype turned up a few times. The chain combines TRBV6-5 with TRBJ1-1; D is ambiguous. Trimming took 6 bases from V and 5 from J, leaving 7 bases between them. CDR3 length: 11 amino acids. Germline values: CDR1 MNHEY, CDR2 SVGAGI. The CDR3 DNA follows: TGTGCCAGCAGGAAAAGAACTGAAGCTTTCTTT. It specifies CASRKRTEAFF.

The chain employs TRBV7-2 and TRBJ1-1; D is undetermined. The germline gives CDR1 SGHTA, CDR2 FQGNSA. V lost 5 bases, J lost 7 bases, and 17 bases lay in between. This CDR3 contains 14 residues. The CDR3: CASSPWGGRVEAFF. For the CDR3, the DNA is TGTGCCAGCAGCCCTTGGGGAGGGAGGGTTGAAGCTTTCTTT.

J is TRBJ2-4 and V is TRBV6-2 or TRBV6-3; D remains unclear. Germline CDR1 reads MNHEY; CDR2 reads SVGEGT. V lost 4 bases, J lost 4 bases, and 8 bases lay in between. This CDR3 has 13 amino acids. The CDR3 nucleotides read TGTGCCAGCAGTTTATCGCAGAAAAACATTCAGTACTTC. Its translation is CASSLSQKNIQYF.